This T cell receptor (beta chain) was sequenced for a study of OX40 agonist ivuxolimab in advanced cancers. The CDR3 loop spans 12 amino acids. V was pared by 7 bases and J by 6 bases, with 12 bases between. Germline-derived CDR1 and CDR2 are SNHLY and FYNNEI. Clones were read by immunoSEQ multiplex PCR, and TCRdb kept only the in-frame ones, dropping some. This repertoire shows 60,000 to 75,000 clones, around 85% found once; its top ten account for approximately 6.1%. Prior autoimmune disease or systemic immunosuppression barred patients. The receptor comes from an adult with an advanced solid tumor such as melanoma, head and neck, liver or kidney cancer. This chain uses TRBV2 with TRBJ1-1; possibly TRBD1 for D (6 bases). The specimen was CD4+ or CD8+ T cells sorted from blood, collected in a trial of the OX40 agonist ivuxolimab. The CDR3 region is CASTRQAAEAFF. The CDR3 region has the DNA TGTGCCAGCACCCGACAGGCTGCTGAAGCTTTCTTT.